These 22 T cell receptor beta chains originate from one sample sequenced in a study of blood T cell repertoires in COVID-19. Profiled with immunoSEQ multiplex PCR; TCRdb holds only in-frame clones, not every one. The sample shows a few hundred thousand clones, 86% of them seen only once. The sequencing sample was made of peripheral blood. The source of these receptors is a woman in her forties or fifties with acute or convalescent COVID-19.

This chain links TRBV5-1 with TRBJ2-1; D might be TRBD2 (6 bases). Looked up from germline, CDR1 is SGHRS and CDR2 is YFSETQ. CDR3 length: 15 residues. Trimming stripped 1 base from V and 3 bases from J, with 11 bases between. The CDR3 sequence: CASSLLGGGYNEQFF. CDR3 bases: TGCGCCAGCAGCTTGCTGGGGGGTGGCTACAATGAGCAGTTCTTC.

Written as DNA, the CDR3 is TGTGCCTGGTCCCTTGGGACAGGGGGAAATGAAAAACTGTTTTTT. Translation gives CAWSLGTGGNEKLFF. V usage is TRBV30 and J usage is TRBJ1-4, with 11 positions matching TRBD1. The CDR3 has 15 residues. CDR1 and CDR2 (germline): GTSNPN, SVGIG (reference sequence). The J segment lost 5 bases and the V segment lost 5 bases, leaving 7 bases of the junction unmatched.

The sample holds one count of this clone. The CDR3 here is CASSARVEDAGYTF. The CDR3 coding sequence is TGTGCCAGCAGCGCGAGGGTTGAGGATGCTGGCTACACCTTC. The chain carries TRBV9 and TRBJ1-2; no firm D call. CDR1 and CDR2 (germline): SGDLS, YYNGEE. Trimming stripped 3 bases from V and 7 bases from J, with 16 bases between. This CDR3 contains 14 residues.

The chain uses TRBV7-2 and TRBJ2-3; 8 nucleotides agree with TRBD2. Germline V lookup: CDR1 SGHTA, CDR2 FQGNSA. This CDR3 is 14 amino acids long. V lost 3 bases to trimming and J lost 5 bases; unmatched junction nucleotides: 4. DNA for the CDR3: TGTGCCAGCAGCTTTGGACTAGCAGGAGATACGCAGTATTTT. Its translation is CASSFGLAGDTQYF.

This sequence joins TRBV7-2 and TRBJ2-5, with a weak D call TRBD1 (6 bases). Per the germline V gene, CDR1 is SGHTA and CDR2 is FQGNSA. V was clipped by 0 bases and J by 3 bases, with 8 bases between them. The CDR3 length is 14 residues. In DNA form, the CDR3 reads TGTGCCAGCAGCTTAGCTAGGACAGAAGAGACCCAGTACTTC. This encodes CASSLARTEETQYF.

The V call is TRBV6-5, the J call TRBJ2-5, with D tentatively TRBD2 (6 bases). The CDR3 loop spans 15 amino acids. Looked up from germline, CDR1 is MNHEY and CDR2 is SVGAGI. The V end was cut by 0 bases, the J end by 5 bases, with 13 bases between. This chain's CDR3 is CASSYSYASEETQYF. DNA for the CDR3: TGTGCCAGCAGTTACTCTTACGCTAGCGAGGAGACCCAGTACTTC.

To note about this clone: Other DNA sequences in this sample translate to the same CDR3. CDR3 sequence reads: CAWSGTVFNEKLFF. The CDR3 region has the DNA TGTGCCTGGAGTGGGACAGTATTTAATGAAAAACTGTTTTTT. V is TRBV30 and J is TRBJ1-4, with TRBD1 as a possible D gene (6 bases). The CDR3 extends over 14 amino acids. The germline CDR1 and CDR2 sequences are GTSNPN and SVGIG (reference sequence). V was trimmed by 1 base and J by 4 bases, leaving 10 bases between them.

This clone was seen only once. J is TRBJ2-3 and V is TRBV18; D remains ambiguous. Trimming cost V 2 bases and J 4 bases, with 4 bases left between them. This CDR3 is 12 amino acids long. Germline CDR1 KGHSH, CDR2 LQKENI. The CDR3 loop reads CASSPSADTQYF. Here the CDR3 DNA reads TGTGCCAGCTCACCATCAGCAGATACGCAGTATTTT.

The genes are TRBV9 and TRBJ2-3, with 7 bases identical to TRBD2. The CDR3 runs to 16 residues. Germline V gives CDR1 SGDLS, CDR2 YYNGEE. V trimming: 4 bases; J trimming: 6 bases; junction bases outside the gene matches: 14. CDR3 in DNA: TGTGCCAGCAGCCTCCGGACTAGAAGGGGCGGCGATACGCAGTATTTT. It yields the protein CASSLRTRRGGDTQYF.

This chain uses TRBV21-1 with TRBJ2-2; TRBD1 is taken as the D call from the table, unchecked against the DNA. TRBV21-1 is termed a pseudogene. The length of the CDR3 is 18 residues. The CDR3 nucleotides read TGTGCCAGCAGCAAAGCGGATCCCCGGGACAGGAACACCGGGGAGCTGTTTTTT. As protein: CASSKADPRDRNTGELFF.

The chain combines TRBV15 with TRBJ2-7, with D possibly TRBD2 on 5 matching bases. This CDR3 is built from 15 residues. V lost 1 base to trimming and J lost 3 bases, with 13 bases between them. CDR1 is LNHNV and CDR2 is YYDKDF in the germline V gene (reference sequence). This chain's CDR3 is CATSRAKGGYYEQYF. The CDR3 DNA reads TGTGCCACCAGCAGAGCCAAAGGAGGATACTACGAGCAGTACTTC.

This clone has only one observation. V and J are TRBV5-1 and TRBJ2-5; no firm D call. The CDR3 has 13 amino acids. The V gene lost 4 bases and the J gene lost 2 bases, with 9 bases spanning the gap. CDR1 is SGHRS and CDR2 is YFSETQ in the germline V gene. DNA of the CDR3: TGCGCCAGCAGCCGCCCGGGTCAAGAGACCCAGTACTTC. Translating gives CASSRPGQETQYF.

This chain connects TRBV7-2 to TRBJ2-4, with TRBD1 matching over 7 bases. V trimming: 2 bases; J trimming: 7 bases; junction bases outside the gene matches: 2. Germline V gene data show CDR1 as SGHTA and CDR2 as FQGNSA. The CDR3 has 13 amino acids. CDR3 nucleotides: TGTGCCAGCAGCTTATACAGGGGCAACATTCAGTACTTC. It translates to CASSLYRGNIQYF.

This rearrangement joins TRBV12-3 or TRBV12-4 to TRBJ1-5, with D perhaps matching TRBD1 (5 bases). The CDR3 has 13 amino acids. The V end was cut by 7 bases, the J end by 2 bases, with 9 bases between. The CDR3 nucleotides read TGTGCCAGCACCGCGGGGGGCAATCAGCCCCAGCATTTT. This encodes CASTAGGNQPQHF.

This chain connects TRBV7-9 to TRBJ2-3; D may be TRBD1 (6 bases). This CDR3 has 14 amino acids. The germline gives CDR1 SEHNR, CDR2 FQNEAQ (reference sequence). V was clipped by 5 bases and J by 0 bases, with 9 bases between them. The CDR3 loop is CASSRDRSTDTQYF. In nucleotides, the CDR3 is TGTGCCAGCAGCAGAGACAGGAGCACAGATACGCAGTATTTT.

CDR3 region: CASSGQGALTEAFF. The DNA for the CDR3 is TGTGCCAGCAGCGGACAGGGGGCGTTGACTGAAGCTTTCTTT. The rearrangement links TRBV11-3 to TRBJ1-1; 11 bases are a match to TRBD1. This CDR3 region has 14 residues. V trimming: 5 bases; J trimming: 5 bases; junction bases outside the gene matches: 4. The germline V gene has CDR1 SGHNT and CDR2 YENEEA.

The count of this clone is one. V is TRBV12-5 and J is TRBJ2-7; TRBD2 matches 8 bases. CDR1 LGHNT and CDR2 FRNRAP come from the germline V gene. The CDR3 loop spans 15 amino acids. The V segment lost 1 base and the J segment 4 bases; nucleotides outside the gene matches: 6. The CDR3 sequence: CASGLGLAGSYEQYF. The CDR3 DNA reads as TGTGCTAGTGGTTTGGGGCTAGCGGGTTCTTACGAGCAGTACTTC.

This clone was observed a single time. The V call is TRBV10-2, the J call TRBJ2-3; TRBD1 might be the D (6 bases). The CDR3 covers 14 residues. Germline-derived CDR1 and CDR2 are WSHSY and SAAADI. V lost 6 bases, J lost 2 bases, and 12 bases lay in between. CDR3: CASSPGGFTDTQYF. The CDR3 region has the DNA TGCGCCAGCAGCCCTGGGGGCTTCACAGATACGCAGTATTTT.

The V call is TRBV5-1, the J call TRBJ1-5; 7 bases align to TRBD1. Trimming removed 4 bases from V and 3 bases from J; junction bases left unmatched: 13. The germline V gene encodes CDR1 SGHRS and CDR2 YFSETQ. The CDR3 has 17 amino acids. In DNA, the CDR3 is TGCGCCAGCAGCATACGACAGGGCCGATGGTACAATCAGCCCCAGCATTTT. Its protein is CASSIRQGRWYNQPQHF.

The gene calls are TRBV9 and TRBJ1-1; 7 nucleotides agree with TRBD1. Germline-derived CDR1 and CDR2 are SGDLS and YYNGEE. The CDR3 spans 13 residues. V was pared by 3 bases and J by 4 bases, with 3 bases of the junction left unmatched. The CDR3 bases are TGTGCCAGCAGCGCGACAGGGTTCACTGAAGCTTTCTTT. Protein sequence: CASSATGFTEAFF.

The chain joins TRBV27 to TRBJ2-7; weak D call: TRBD2 (5 bases). V was trimmed by 0 bases and J by 0 bases, leaving 9 bases between them. CDR3 length: 15 amino acids. CDR1 is MNHEY, CDR2 SMNVEV, per germline (reference sequence). The CDR3 protein is CASSLSTGNSYEQYF. CDR3 sequence (DNA): TGTGCCAGCAGTTTATCAACGGGGAACTCCTACGAGCAGTACTTC.

V is TRBV23-1 and J is TRBJ2-1; no definite D call. TRBV23-1 is treated as an ORF (open reading frame) with a function not yet certain. CDR3 length: 14 amino acids. Trimming cost V 5 bases and J 2 bases, with 10 bases left between them. The CDR3, as DNA: TGCGCCAGCAGTGGCGACACGGCCTACAATGAGCAGTTCTTC. Its protein is CASSGDTAYNEQFF.